One sample yielded the 7 T cell receptor beta chains listed below, sequenced in a study of cytomegalovirus exposure and HLA in healthy donors. Sequenced by immunoSEQ multiplex PCR; TCRdb stores in-frame clones only, minus some. The data contain 50,000 or so clones, 90% to 95% of them singletons. Sequencing used PBMCs. The receptor source for this set is a woman between 18 and 30 years old in good health and CMV-seropositive.

The chain is built from TRBV29-1 and TRBJ1-2; possible D gene TRBD1, 6 bases. In germline, CDR1 is SQVTM, CDR2 ANQGSEA. The CDR3 loop spans 17 amino acids. Trimming took off 3 bases at V and 9 bases at J, with 29 bases between the two ends. The chain's CDR3 is CSVDGSFDDWTVSSYTF. DNA for the CDR3: TGCAGCGTTGACGGGTCGTTTGACGATTGGACAGTCTCCAGCTACACCTTC.

The chain combines TRBV11-2 with TRBJ2-7; 9 bases map to TRBD2. Germline V gene data show CDR1 as SGHAT and CDR2 as FQNNGV. The CDR3 extends over 15 amino acids. The trim removed 5 bases at V and 4 bases at J, leaving 9 bases unmatched. As DNA, the CDR3 is TGTGCCAGCAGCCTAAATCCTAGCGGGAAATACGAGCAGTACTTC. Translated, it gives CASSLNPSGKYEQYF.

The J gene is TRBJ1-1, the V gene TRBV7-9; maybe TRBD1 (5 bases). This CDR3 region has 14 residues. The germline gives CDR1 SEHNR, CDR2 FQNEAQ (reference sequence). Trimming stripped 2 bases from V and 6 bases from J, with 13 bases between. The CDR3 loop reads CASSLFQGGAEAFF. In DNA, the CDR3 is TGTGCCAGCAGCTTATTCCAGGGAGGGGCTGAAGCTTTCTTT.

Comments on this clone: Mismatch with germline at one junction end may stem from a read error. At the DNA level, this CDR3 is encoded by other sequences in the same sample as well. This sequence joins TRBV10-1 and TRBJ2-7, with 8 bases fitting TRBD2. Per the germline V gene, CDR1 is WNHNN and CDR2 is SYGVQD (reference sequence). This CDR3 spans 17 amino acids. The CDR3 is CASRARRKRERSHEQYF. The CDR3 region has the DNA TGCGCCAGCAGGGCCCGGAGAAAGCGGGAGAGGTCCCACGAACAGTACTTC.

The chain joins TRBV29-1 to TRBJ2-5, with 9 nucleotides matching TRBD1. CDR1 is SQVTM, CDR2 ANQGSEA, per germline. CDR3 size: 14 residues. V shed 3 bases, J shed 5 bases, and the junction held 7 bases outside the gene matches. CDR3 in DNA: TGCAGCGTTGACGGGACAGGGTGGGGGGAGACCCAGTACTTC. It specifies CSVDGTGWGETQYF.

The chain links TRBV9 to TRBJ2-7; D possibly corresponds to TRBD1 (6 bases). Trimming removed 0 bases at V and 3 bases at J, with 10 bases between. The CDR3 covers 14 residues. The germline gives CDR1 SGDLS, CDR2 YYNGEE. This CDR3 is CASSVGGRGYEQYF. The CDR3 coding sequence is TGTGCCAGCAGCGTAGGGGGCAGGGGCTACGAGCAGTACTTC.

The chain employs TRBV7-8 and TRBJ2-3; D might be TRBD1 (7 bases). The germline V gene has CDR1 SGHVS and CDR2 FQNEAQ. The V gene lost 5 bases and the J gene lost 0 bases, with 18 bases spanning the gap. The CDR3 runs 17 residues. The CDR3 is CASSQDLAGQSTDTQYF. The CDR3 coding sequence is TGTGCCAGCAGCCAGGACTTGGCGGGACAGAGCACAGATACGCAGTATTTT.